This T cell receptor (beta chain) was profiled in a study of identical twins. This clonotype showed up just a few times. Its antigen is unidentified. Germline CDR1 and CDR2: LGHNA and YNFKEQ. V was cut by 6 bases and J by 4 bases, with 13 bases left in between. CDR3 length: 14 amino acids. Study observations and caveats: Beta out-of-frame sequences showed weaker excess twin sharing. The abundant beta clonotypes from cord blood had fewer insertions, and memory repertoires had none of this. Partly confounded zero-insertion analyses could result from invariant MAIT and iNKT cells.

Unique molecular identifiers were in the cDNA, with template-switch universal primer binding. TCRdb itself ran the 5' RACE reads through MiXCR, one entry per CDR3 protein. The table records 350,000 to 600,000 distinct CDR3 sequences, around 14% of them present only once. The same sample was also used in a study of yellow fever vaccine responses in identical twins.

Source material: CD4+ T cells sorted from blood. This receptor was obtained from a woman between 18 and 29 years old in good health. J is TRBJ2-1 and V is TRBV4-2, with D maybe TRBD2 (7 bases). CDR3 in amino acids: CASRGEGGYNEQFF. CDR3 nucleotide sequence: TGTGCCAGCAGGGGGGAGGGGGGGTACAATGAGCAGTTCTTC.